Following are 26 T cell receptor beta chains from one sample sequenced in a study of T-cell memory formation after mild COVID-19. TCRdb reprocessed the 5' RACE reads via MiXCR and lists one record per CDR3 protein. The sample gives fewer than 110,000 distinct CDR3 sequences, around 14% of which show up once; less than 45% is in the top ten. What was sequenced was PBMCs or a T cell subset sorted from them (not recorded which). These receptors were taken from a man aged 18 to 30 who had mild COVID-19 (a few samples of this study predate the infection). Cell type and time point are not known.

This clonotype has just a few counts. The chain is built from TRBV12-3 or TRBV12-4 and TRBJ1-4; D possibly corresponds to TRBD1 (6 bases). V lost 3 bases, J lost 0 bases, and 11 bases lay in between. The CDR3 covers 16 residues. The chain's CDR3 is CASSFSRQATNEKLFF. CDR3 nucleotides: TGTGCCAGCAGTTTCTCAAGACAGGCAACTAATGAAAAACTGTTTTTT.

The CDR3 loop reads CASSPGLSGGGIETQYF. The CDR3 bases are TGTGCCAGCAGCCCCGGACTGAGCGGGGGGGGCATAGAGACCCAGTACTTC. The chain recombines TRBV12-3 or TRBV12-4 with TRBJ2-5; 10 nucleotides match TRBD2. Trimming at V came to 6 bases and at J to 4 bases, leaving 14 bases not matched to a gene. The CDR3 totals 17 residues.

This clonotype was seen more than once but under ten times. The CDR3: CASSPPSGGAEETQYF. The CDR3 DNA follows: TGTGCCAGCTCACCCCCTAGCGGGGGGGCTGAAGAGACCCAGTACTTC. The chain carries TRBV18 and TRBJ2-5; TRBD2 matches at 12 bases. J was trimmed by 3 bases and V by 3 bases; bases with no gene match: 5. The germline gives CDR1 KGHSH, CDR2 LQKENI. The CDR3 sequence is 16 residues long.

CDR3 sequence: CASSRTGLKNEQFF. Written as DNA, the CDR3 is TGTGCCAGCAGCCGGACAGGGCTGAAGAATGAGCAGTTCTTC. The rearrangement joins TRBV28 to TRBJ2-1; the match to TRBD1 covers 8 bases. The CDR3 sequence is 14 residues long. Germline CDR1 and CDR2: MDHEN and SYDVKM. Trimming removed 6 bases from V and 7 bases from J; junction bases left unmatched: 8. Full variable domain (rest looked up from reference TRBV28 and TRBJ2-1): DVKVTQSSRYLVKRTGEKVFLECVQDMDHENMFWYRQDPGLGLRLIYFSYDVKMKEKGDIPEGYSVSREKKERFSLILESASTNQTSMYLCASSRTGLKNEQFFGPGTRLTVL.

This clonotype was recorded at least ten times. For the CDR3, the DNA is TGTGCCAGCACCAAACCGGGACACCGCACAGATACGCAGTATTTT. This translates into CASTKPGHRTDTQYF. The V gene is TRBV7-2, the J gene TRBJ2-3; a weak D match, TRBD1 (6 bases). Germline V gene data show CDR1 as SGHTA and CDR2 as FQGNSA. The CDR3 extends over 15 amino acids. Trimming stripped 7 bases from V and 1 base from J, with 15 bases between.

The rearrangement uses TRBV19 and TRBJ1-2, with D possibly being TRBD1 (6 bases). Germline V gene data show CDR1 as LNHDA and CDR2 as SQIVND (reference sequence). V dropped 10 bases and J dropped 4 bases, with 10 bases sitting between them. The CDR3 totals 11 residues. This CDR3 is CATRGGYGYTF. In nucleotides, the CDR3 is TGTGCCACCAGGGGCGGCTATGGCTACACCTTC.

This clonotype was observed at least ten times. This chain joins TRBV12-3 or TRBV12-4 and TRBJ2-7; TRBD1 is a possible D gene (6 bases). The V end was cut by 6 bases, the J end by 3 bases, with 15 bases between. This CDR3 has 14 amino acids. This chain's CDR3 is CASREWGLGYEQYF. The CDR3 region has the DNA TGTGCCAGCAGAGAGTGGGGGCTCGGCTACGAGCAGTACTTC.

The chain has TRBV7-3 and TRBJ1-6; a weak D match, TRBD1 (6 bases). The CDR3 runs to 15 residues. Trimming pared 5 bases from V and 10 bases from J, leaving 18 bases between. The germline V gene encodes CDR1 SGHTA and CDR2 FQGTGA. The DNA of the CDR3 is TGTGCCAGCAGCCCCCATGGGGGGGCGTCCTCACCCCTCCACTTT. It specifies CASSPHGGASSPLHF.

There are a few counts of this clonotype. The chain recombines TRBV2 with TRBJ2-3; unclear D gene. The CDR3 covers 14 residues. Germline V gene lookup returns CDR1 SNHLY and CDR2 FYNNEI. Trimming pared 7 bases from V and 2 bases from J, leaving 13 bases between. CDR3 nucleotide sequence: TGTGCCAGCAAGTCTGGCAGTTACACAGATACGCAGTATTTT. Its protein product is CASKSGSYTDTQYF.

This clonotype was seen more than once but under ten times. The chain employs TRBV15 and TRBJ1-1; D perhaps matches TRBD1 (5 bases). V lost 0 bases, J lost 3 bases, and 11 bases lay in between. In germline, CDR1 is LNHNV, CDR2 YYDKDF (reference sequence). The CDR3 has 15 amino acids. The CDR3 DNA follows: TGTGCCACCAGCAGAGATGGAGGGGTGGACACTGAAGCTTTCTTT. As protein: CATSRDGGVDTEAFF. Filled out from reference TRBV15 and TRBJ1-1, the complete variable domain reads DAMVIQNPRYQVTQFGKPVTLSCSQTLNHNVMYWYQQKSSQAPKLLFHYYDKDFNNEADTPDNFQSRRPNTSFCFLDIRSPGLGDTAMYLCATSRDGGVDTEAFFGQGTRLTVV.

This clonotype occurred a few times. The J gene is TRBJ2-1, the V gene TRBV3-1; 11 nucleotides line up with TRBD2. J was trimmed by 9 bases and V by 0 bases; bases with no gene match: 4. This CDR3 is built from 15 residues. CDR1 is LGHDT, CDR2 YNNKEL, per germline (reference sequence). The chain's CDR3 is CASSQDWGLAVEQFF. DNA of the CDR3: TGTGCCAGCAGCCAAGATTGGGGACTAGCGGTTGAGCAGTTCTTC.

The chain joins TRBV11-2 to TRBJ2-5; D unclear. Germline-derived CDR1 and CDR2 are SGHAT and FQNNGV. CDR3 size: 15 residues. With 5 bases removed from V and 2 bases from J, the gap between germline ends came to 15 bases. CDR3 nucleotides: TGTGCCAGCAGCCGCTCCCCGGGCAAGCAAGAGACCCAGTACTTC. As protein: CASSRSPGKQETQYF.

The J gene is TRBJ2-4, the V gene TRBV11-3; 7 bases map to TRBD2. CDR1 is SGHNT and CDR2 is YENEEA in the germline V gene. The CDR3 spans 16 residues. V was pared by 5 bases and J by 2 bases, with 9 bases of the junction left unmatched. The CDR3 DNA sequence: TGTGCCAGCAGCAACGGTCCGGGGGGTTCCAAAAACATTCAGTACTTC. Translated, it gives CASSNGPGGSKNIQYF.

The chain carries TRBV3-1 and TRBJ2-5; unclear D gene. CDR3 length: 14 amino acids. V lost 1 base and J 4 bases, leaving 10 bases between the germline ends. CDR1 is LGHDT, CDR2 YNNKEL, per germline (reference sequence). CDR3 in amino acids: CASSQAYRGETQYF. The CDR3 DNA follows: TGTGCCAGCAGCCAAGCGTACCGCGGAGAGACCCAGTACTTC.

This clonotype was observed a handful of times. This chain uses TRBV28 with TRBJ2-3, with D maybe TRBD1 (5 bases). The V end was cut by 5 bases, the J end by 0 bases, with 15 bases between. The CDR3 is 16 residues long. From germline, CDR1 is MDHEN and CDR2 SYDVKM. The DNA for the CDR3 is TGTGCCAGCAGTCGACCGATTGGGGCGAGCACAGATACGCAGTATTTT. Translating gives CASSRPIGASTDTQYF.

V gene TRBV12-3 or TRBV12-4 combines with J gene TRBJ1-5; TRBD1 aligns across 9 bases. The CDR3 contains 15 residues. The ends lost 8 bases at V and 6 bases at J; junction bases unmatched: 11. CDR3 DNA: TGTGCCAGCCCCCGGGACAGGGAAAATTTTCAGCCCCAGCATTTT. It specifies CASPRDRENFQPQHF.

The genes are TRBV4-2 and TRBJ1-2, with TRBD1 matching over 8 bases. From germline, CDR1 is LGHNA and CDR2 YNFKEQ. The CDR3 is 16 amino acids. V trimming: 3 bases; J trimming: 0 bases; junction bases outside the gene matches: 6. CDR3 nucleotide sequence: TGTGCCAGCAGCCAGGAAGGGACAGGATCTAACTATGGCTACACCTTC. This translates into CASSQEGTGSNYGYTF.

The J gene is TRBJ1-5, the V gene TRBV6-5; 8 bases line up with TRBD1. The germline V gene has CDR1 MNHEY and CDR2 SVGAGI. Trimming removed 6 bases from V and 0 bases from J; junction bases left unmatched: 7. There are 16 residues in the CDR3. The CDR3 here is CASRGLGQGSNQPQHF. The CDR3 region has the DNA TGTGCCAGCAGAGGGCTTGGACAGGGTAGCAATCAGCCCCAGCATTTT.

The rearrangement links TRBV2 to TRBJ1-1; perhaps TRBD1 as D (6 bases). The CDR3 is made up of 11 amino acids. Between the trimmed V and J ends, which lost 9 bases and 5 bases, there was a span of 10 bases. Germline CDR1 is SNHLY and CDR2 is FYNNEI. As DNA, the CDR3 is TGTGCCAGGAAGGGGGGGACTGAAGCTTTCTTT. Translation: CARKGGTEAFF.

The chain carries TRBV7-6 and TRBJ2-7; D gene unclear. Germline V gives CDR1 SGHVS, CDR2 FNYEAQ. The CDR3 runs 13 residues. The ends were cut back, 1 base at V and 4 bases at J, with 8 bases in the middle. The CDR3 coding sequence is TGTGCCAGCAGCTTAGAACCCAAGTACGAGCAGTACTTC. Translated: CASSLEPKYEQYF.

This clonotype has a handful of counts. The chain recombines TRBV5-1 with TRBJ2-1; 7 bases are shared with TRBD1. Germline V CDR1 and CDR2: SGHRS, YFSETQ. The CDR3 contains 16 residues. V dropped 1 base and J dropped 2; count of bases not matched to a gene: 6. The CDR3, as DNA: TGCGCCAGCAGCTTGCGCCGGACAGGAGCCTACAATGAGCAGTTCTTC. Translated, it gives CASSLRRTGAYNEQFF.

This clonotype came up a few times. The V and J genes are TRBV4-1 and TRBJ2-1; 7 bases agree with TRBD2. Germline V gene lookup returns CDR1 MGHRA and CDR2 YSYEKL. The CDR3 loop spans 14 amino acids. J lost 0 bases, V lost 7 bases, and 3 bases had no gene match. The CDR3 DNA reads as TGCGCCAGCACAGCGGGGAGCTCCTACAATGAGCAGTTCTTC. Its translation is CASTAGSSYNEQFF.

This sequence joins TRBV29-1 and TRBJ2-7, with 8 nucleotides matching TRBD1. J lost 0 bases, V lost 1 base, and 8 bases had no gene match. Germline V gene sequence: CDR1 SQVTM, CDR2 ANQGSEA. The CDR3 has 16 residues. CDR3 region: CSVEGEGTGDSYEQYF. The CDR3, as DNA: TGCAGCGTTGAAGGAGAGGGGACAGGTGACTCCTACGAGCAGTACTTC.

This clonotype was seen many times. The rearrangement joins TRBV4-1 to TRBJ2-3, with D perhaps matching TRBD1 (6 bases). The V and J ends lost 1 base and 0 bases respectively, with 14 bases between them. The CDR3 totals 17 residues. Germline loops: CDR1 MGHRA, CDR2 YSYEKL. The CDR3: CASSQGPGVSSTDTQYF. As DNA, the CDR3 is TGCGCCAGCAGCCAAGGCCCAGGGGTATCTAGCACAGATACGCAGTATTTT.

The rearrangement joins TRBV4-2 to TRBJ2-5, with D possibly TRBD1 on 6 matching bases. V lost 0 bases, J lost 2 bases, and 10 bases lay in between. The CDR3 runs 15 residues. Germline lookup yields CDR1 LGHNA and CDR2 YNFKEQ. The CDR3: CASSQERGWQETQYF. The DNA of the CDR3 is TGTGCCAGCAGCCAAGAGAGGGGGTGGCAAGAGACCCAGTACTTC.

With regard to this clonotype: The CDR3 does not end in the conserved phenylalanine or tryptophan, so this is likely a read error. This sequence joins TRBV12-3 or TRBV12-4 and TRBJ2-7; tentatively, D is TRBD1 (5 bases). CDR3 length equals 14 residues. V gave up 3 bases and J gave up 2 bases, with 11 bases separating them. DNA for the CDR3: TGTGCCAGCAGTTTTGCAGGGCCCGCCTACGAGCAGTACATC. It is translated as CASSFAGPAYEQYI.